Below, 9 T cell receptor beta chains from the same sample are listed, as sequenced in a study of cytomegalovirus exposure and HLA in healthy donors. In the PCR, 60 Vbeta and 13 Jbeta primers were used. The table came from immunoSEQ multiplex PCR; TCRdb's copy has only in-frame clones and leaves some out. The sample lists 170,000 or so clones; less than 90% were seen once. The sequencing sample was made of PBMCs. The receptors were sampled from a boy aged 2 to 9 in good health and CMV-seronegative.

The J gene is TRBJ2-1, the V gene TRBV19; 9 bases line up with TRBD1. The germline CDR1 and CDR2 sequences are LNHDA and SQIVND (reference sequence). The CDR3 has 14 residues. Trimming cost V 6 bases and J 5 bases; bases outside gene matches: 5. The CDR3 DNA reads TGTGCCAGTAGGACAGGGGGGATCAACAATGAGCAGTTCTTC. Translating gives CASRTGGINNEQFF.

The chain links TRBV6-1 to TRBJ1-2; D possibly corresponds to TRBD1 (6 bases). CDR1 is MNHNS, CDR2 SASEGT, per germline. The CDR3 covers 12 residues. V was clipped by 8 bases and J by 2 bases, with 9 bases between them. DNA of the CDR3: TGTGCCAGCCTCCAGGGGAACTATGGCTACACCTTC. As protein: CASLQGNYGYTF.

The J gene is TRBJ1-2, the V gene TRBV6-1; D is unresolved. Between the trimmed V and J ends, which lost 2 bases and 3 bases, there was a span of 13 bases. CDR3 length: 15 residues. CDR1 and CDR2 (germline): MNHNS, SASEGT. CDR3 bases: TGTGCCAGCAGTGAACTCGGAGAAGGTGACTATGGCTACACCTTC. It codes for CASSELGEGDYGYTF.

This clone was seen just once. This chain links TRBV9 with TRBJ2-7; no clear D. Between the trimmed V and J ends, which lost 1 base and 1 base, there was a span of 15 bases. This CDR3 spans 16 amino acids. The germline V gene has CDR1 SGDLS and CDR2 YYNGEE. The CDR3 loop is CASSVPRQVSSYEQYF. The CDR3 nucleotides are TGTGCCAGCAGCGTACCCCGCCAGGTGTCATCCTACGAGCAGTACTTC. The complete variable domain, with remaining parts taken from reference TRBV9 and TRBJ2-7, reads DSGVTQTPKHLITATGQRVTLRCSPRSGDLSVYWYQQSLDQGLQFLIQYYNGEERAKGNILERFSAQQFPDLHSELNLSSLELGDSALYFCASSVPRQVSSYEQYFGPGTRLTVT.

The CDR3 protein is CASSHDGDSGNTIYF. In DNA form, the CDR3 reads TGTGCCAGCAGCCACGACGGAGACTCTGGAAACACCATATATTTT. This chain uses TRBV9 with TRBJ1-3; D is unresolved. CDR1 and CDR2 (germline): SGDLS, YYNGEE. The length of the CDR3 is 15 residues. The V and J ends lost 4 bases and 0 bases respectively, with 11 bases between them.

CDR3 loop: CASSGQGTDTQYF. CDR3 coding DNA: TGTGCCAGCTCGGGACAGGGCACAGATACGCAGTATTTT. This chain connects TRBV6-1 to TRBJ2-3; 8 bases match TRBD1. Germline V gives CDR1 MNHNS, CDR2 SASEGT. V gave up 8 bases and J gave up 1 base; unmatched junction bases: 2. CDR3 size: 13 residues.

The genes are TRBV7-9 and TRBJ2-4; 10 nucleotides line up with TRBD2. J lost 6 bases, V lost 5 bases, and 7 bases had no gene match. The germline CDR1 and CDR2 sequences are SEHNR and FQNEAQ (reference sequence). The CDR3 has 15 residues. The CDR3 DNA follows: TGTGCCAGCAGCGCTAGCGGGAGAGCGGGAAACATTCAGTACTTC. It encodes CASSASGRAGNIQYF. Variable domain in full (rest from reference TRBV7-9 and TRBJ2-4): DTGVSQNPRHKITKRGQNVTFRCDPISEHNRLYWYRQTLGQGPEFLTYFQNEAQLEKSRLLSDRFSAERPKGSFSTLEIQRTEQGDSAMYLCASSASGRAGNIQYFGAGTRLSVL.

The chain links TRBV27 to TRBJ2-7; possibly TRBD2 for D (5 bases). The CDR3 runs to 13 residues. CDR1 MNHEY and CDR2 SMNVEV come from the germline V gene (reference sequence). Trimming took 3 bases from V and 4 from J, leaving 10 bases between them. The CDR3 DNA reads TGTGCCAGCAGTTTGGCTAGCAGGTACGAGCAGTACTTC. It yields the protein CASSLASRYEQYF.

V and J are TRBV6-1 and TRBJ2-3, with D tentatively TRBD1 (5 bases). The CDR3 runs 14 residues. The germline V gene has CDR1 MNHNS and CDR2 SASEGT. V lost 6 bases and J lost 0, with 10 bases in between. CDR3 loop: CASRPTVSTDTQYF. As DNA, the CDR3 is TGTGCCAGCAGGCCGACAGTTAGCACAGATACGCAGTATTTT.